The source of this TCR beta chain is a study of cytomegalovirus exposure and HLA in healthy donors. The study's findings and limits: Cytomegalovirus-associated status was assigned to about 170 TCR beta chains.

Primers for the PCR totalled 60 Vbeta and 13 Jbeta. Method: immunoSEQ multiplex PCR; TCRdb's copy keeps in-frame clones and lacks some. Of roughly 120,000 clones listed, 70% to 80% are singletons. The CDR3 contains 16 residues. Trimming took 5 bases from V and 5 from J, leaving 18 bases between them. The germline V gene has CDR1 MDHEN and CDR2 SYDVKM. This clone turned up a few times. Its antigen is not identified. V gene TRBV28 combines with J gene TRBJ1-4; D remains ambiguous. The sequence came from a woman aged 18-30 years in good health and CMV-seronegative. The sample consisted of PBMCs. The CDR3 region is CASSAIAGIKNEKLFF. The CDR3 DNA is TGTGCCAGCAGTGCCATAGCCGGGATAAAAAATGAAAAACTGTTTTTT. The variable domain in full, with the rest retrieved from reference TRBV28 and TRBJ1-4, is DVKVTQSSRYLVKRTGEKVFLECVQDMDHENMFWYRQDPGLGLRLIYFSYDVKMKEKGDIPEGYSVSREKKERFSLILESASTNQTSMYLCASSAIAGIKNEKLFFGSGTQLSVL.